The 18 T cell receptor beta chains in this list originate from one sample, sequenced in a study of control samples from healthy donors and cancer patients. Repertoires were generated with immunoSEQ multiplex PCR, while TCRdb's copy carries only in-frame clones and drops some. This sample yields about 120,000 clones, of which roughly 84% are seen a single time; 1.5% to 2% belongs to the top ten. Sequenced input: blood. The source is a young man in good health.

The chain uses TRBV6-6 and TRBJ1-5; TRBD1 might be the D (5 bases). In germline, CDR1 is MNHNY, CDR2 SVGAGI (reference sequence). The CDR3 runs 15 residues. The V gene lost 5 bases and the J gene lost 7 bases, with 18 bases spanning the gap. The CDR3 sequence is CASSPPFRGDQPQHF. The DNA of the CDR3 is TGTGCCAGCAGTCCCCCCTTCCGGGGCGACCAGCCCCAGCATTTT.

This chain links TRBV19 with TRBJ2-3; D unclear. Looked up from germline, CDR1 is LNHDA and CDR2 is SQIVND (reference sequence). This CDR3 comprises 13 residues. V was cut by 1 base and J by 2 bases, with 4 bases left in between. CDR3 in DNA: TGTGCCAGTAGTATAGGAATCACAGATACGCAGTATTTT. It is translated as CASSIGITDTQYF.

This clone occurred once. This rearrangement joins TRBV2 to TRBJ2-7; 8 bases are a match to TRBD1. CDR1 is SNHLY, CDR2 FYNNEI, per germline. The CDR3 runs 15 residues. The junction had 8 bases not matched to a gene; V was cut back by 6 bases and J by 1 base. Written as DNA, the CDR3 is TGTGCCAGCAGCCAACTACAGGGGGGTTCCTACGAGCAGTACTTC. Protein: CASSQLQGGSYEQYF.

The chain links TRBV20-1 to TRBJ2-2, with D possibly TRBD1 on 5 matching bases. The germline V gene has CDR1 DFQATT and CDR2 SNEGSKA (reference sequence). The CDR3 sequence is 14 residues long. Deletions cut 3 bases from V and 2 bases from J, with 10 bases between. DNA for the CDR3: TGCAGTGCTAGTCCCAGGGATAACACCGGGGAGCTGTTTTTT. This sequence encodes CSASPRDNTGELFF.

This clone qualifies as medium-sized. This rearrangement joins TRBV6-4 to TRBJ1-2; D unclear. The CDR3 is 15 amino acids. V was cut by 3 bases and J by 0 bases, with 11 bases left in between. From germline, CDR1 is MRHNA and CDR2 SNTAGT. The DNA for the CDR3 is TGTGCCAGCAGTGAGGAATCCTCACCTAACTATGGCTACACCTTC. Its translation: CASSEESSPNYGYTF.

The chain is built from TRBV6-6 and TRBJ2-7, with D perhaps TRBD2 (5 bases). The germline CDR1 and CDR2 sequences are MNHNY and SVGAGI (reference sequence). This CDR3 is built from 14 residues. The V gene lost 0 bases and the J gene lost 5 bases, with 11 bases spanning the gap. This CDR3 reads CASSYSTGSDEQYF. As DNA, the CDR3 is TGTGCCAGCAGTTACTCGACGGGGTCCGACGAGCAGTACTTC.

The rearrangement links TRBV19 to TRBJ2-3; 12 nucleotides agree with TRBD2. Germline V gene data show CDR1 as LNHDA and CDR2 as SQIVND (reference sequence). With V trimmed by 4 bases and J by 5 bases, 4 bases remained unmatched. This CDR3 spans 15 amino acids. CDR3 protein: CASSTRLAGVDTQYF. As DNA, the CDR3 is TGTGCCAGTAGTACAAGACTAGCGGGAGTAGATACGCAGTATTTT.

V and J are TRBV30 and TRBJ1-1, with D hard to call. The CDR3 totals 16 residues. CDR1 is GTSNPN, CDR2 SVGIG, per germline (reference sequence). V was pared by 5 bases and J by 2 bases, with 21 bases between. CDR3 in DNA: TGTGCCTGGGGGTGGCCTAAGGTCGCGGCCAACACTGAAGCTTTCTTT. It codes for CAWGWPKVAANTEAFF.

This chain connects TRBV20-1 to TRBJ1-1, with D unclear. In germline, CDR1 is DFQATT, CDR2 SNEGSKA (reference sequence). The ends were cut back, 6 bases at V and 1 base at J, with 3 bases in the middle. This CDR3 spans 10 amino acids. CDR3 DNA sequence: TGCAGTGCCTCGAACACTGAAGCTTTCTTT. Encoded protein: CSASNTEAFF.

This rearrangement joins TRBV18 to TRBJ2-7; D ambiguous. The V and J ends lost 6 bases and 1 base respectively, with 13 bases between them. Germline assignment: CDR1 KGHSH and CDR2 LQKENI. The CDR3 contains 14 residues. The CDR3 reads CASSRQKDSYEQYF. The DNA of the CDR3 is TGTGCCAGCTCCCGCCAGAAGGATTCCTACGAGCAGTACTTC.

This clone was seen just once. The V and J genes are TRBV2 and TRBJ2-7; D is undetermined. Germline V gene sequence: CDR1 SNHLY, CDR2 FYNNEI. Trimming shortened V by 8 bases and J by 3 bases, and 8 bases separated the two germline ends. CDR3 length: 11 residues. The CDR3 DNA is TGTGCCAGCGAGAAGCGCTACGAGCAGTACTTC. It specifies CASEKRYEQYF.

The CDR3 protein is CASSRYEGANVLTF. In DNA form, the CDR3 reads TGTGCCAGCAGCCGTTACGAAGGGGCCAACGTCCTGACTTTC. This chain links TRBV7-3 with TRBJ2-6; no reliable D call. CDR1 and CDR2 from the germline V gene are SGHTA and FQGTGA. The CDR3 is 14 amino acids. Trimming removed 5 bases at V and 4 bases at J, with 9 bases between. The full variable domain, with the rest looked up from reference TRBV7-3 and TRBJ2-6, is GAGVSQTPSNKVTEKGKYVELRCDPISGHTALYWYRQSLGQGPEFLIYFQGTGAADDSGLPNDRFFAVRPEGSVSTLKIQRTERGDSAVYLCASSRYEGANVLTFGAGSRLTVL.

This clone was seen a single time. The V call is TRBV4-1, the J call TRBJ1-2, with 7 bases aligning to TRBD1. In germline, CDR1 is MGHRA, CDR2 YSYEKL. The CDR3 sequence is 15 residues long. Losses at the gene ends were 0 bases for V and 3 bases for J; bases not matched to a gene: 4. CDR3 coding DNA: TGCGCCAGCAGCCAAGAGAGGGACAGAGACTATGGCTACACCTTC. The encoded protein is CASSQERDRDYGYTF.

V and J are TRBV7-9 and TRBJ1-4, with D tentatively TRBD1 (5 bases). This CDR3 has 16 residues. CDR1 and CDR2 from the germline V gene are SEHNR and FQNEAQ (reference sequence). With 5 bases removed from V and 2 bases from J, the gap between germline ends came to 15 bases. The CDR3 coding sequence is TGTGCCAGCAGCCTATTAAAACAGGATACTAATGAAAAACTGTTTTTT. Amino acid sequence: CASSLLKQDTNEKLFF.

Only a few counts were recorded for this clone. The V gene is TRBV14, the J gene TRBJ2-2; 10 nucleotides line up with TRBD1. CDR1 is SGHDN, CDR2 FVKESK, per germline. Trimming took 4 bases from V and 5 from J; bases not matched to a gene: 1. CDR3 length: 14 residues. The CDR3 is CASSRDRGTGELFF. The CDR3 nucleotides read TGTGCCAGCAGCCGGGACAGGGGAACCGGGGAGCTGTTTTTT.

CDR3 residues: CASRNGESGRIRNEQFF. Here the CDR3 DNA reads TGTGCCAGCAGGAACGGGGAGAGCGGGAGGATTCGCAATGAGCAGTTCTTC. The chain carries TRBV2 and TRBJ2-1; 9 positions match TRBD2. CDR1 is SNHLY, CDR2 FYNNEI, per germline. V gave up 6 bases and J gave up 6 bases; unmatched junction bases: 15. The CDR3 contains 17 residues.

The chain has TRBV19 and TRBJ2-7; TRBD1 aligns across 7 bases. Trimming at V came to 0 bases and at J to 6 bases, leaving 11 bases not matched to a gene. Germline CDR1 LNHDA, CDR2 SQIVND (reference sequence). The CDR3 has 16 residues. The CDR3 here is CASSIDLGTDPLEQYF. For the CDR3, the DNA is TGTGCCAGTAGTATAGATCTGGGGACAGACCCTCTCGAGCAGTACTTC.

This chain links TRBV20-1 with TRBJ1-1; the D is unclear. Trimming cost V 6 bases and J 3 bases, with 5 bases left between them. The CDR3 sequence is 10 residues long. In germline, CDR1 is DFQATT, CDR2 SNEGSKA (reference sequence). This CDR3 reads CSASYTEAFF. The CDR3, as DNA: TGCAGTGCCTCTTACACTGAAGCTTTCTTT.